The 2 T cell receptor beta chains in this list originate from one sample, sequenced in a study of blood T cell repertoires in COVID-19. Assay: immunoSEQ multiplex PCR; the TCRdb copy retains only in-frame clones and omits some. Here the sample spans 300,000 or so clones, about 84% being singletons. The sample comprised peripheral blood. The source of these receptors is a woman aged 50 to 60 with acute or convalescent COVID-19.

V usage is TRBV10-3 and J usage is TRBJ1-2; TRBD1 agrees at 11 bases. The CDR3 spans 14 residues. V trimming: 7 bases; J trimming: 2 bases; junction bases outside the gene matches: 3. The germline V gene encodes CDR1 ENHRY and CDR2 SYGVKD. CDR3 in amino acids: CAIIGTGGNYGYTF. The CDR3 nucleotides are TGTGCCATCATAGGGACAGGGGGAAACTATGGCTACACCTTC.

V usage is TRBV29-1 and J usage is TRBJ1-2, with a possible D match to TRBD1 (6 bases). The ends were cut back, 6 bases at V and 4 bases at J, with 21 bases in the middle. CDR3 size: 15 residues. Germline V CDR1 and CDR2: SQVTM, ANQGSEA. CDR3: CSVFAGDTYSYGYTF. The CDR3 DNA sequence: TGCAGCGTATTTGCAGGGGACACTTACTCCTATGGCTACACCTTC.